This TCR beta chain was obtained from a study of T-cell reconstitution after alpha-beta-depleted transplantation in children. Study findings and constraints: Several hundred graft clones that had expanded were reportedly the source of alpha-beta T cells about two months after transplant. TCRbeta diversity was high at day 60 in some patients (a result of surviving recipient T cells and thymic progenitors).

This clonotype was seen many times. Its antigen is undetermined. The V gene lost 4 bases and the J gene lost 1 base, with 13 bases spanning the gap. Per the germline V gene, CDR1 is DFQATT and CDR2 is SNEGSKA (reference sequence). The CDR3 length is 14 residues. Unique molecular identifiers were incorporated into the prepared TCRbeta library. TCRdb reprocessed the PCR reads with MiXCR, giving one entry per CDR3 protein. The data show about 170,000 distinct CDR3 sequences, around 10% seen once. This TCR came from a boy aged 2 to 9 with acute myeloid leukemia, due to receive a stem cell transplant. This specimen was PBMCs, taken before TCRalphabeta/CD19-depleted stem cell transplant. This chain joins TRBV20-1 and TRBJ1-2; D unresolved. CDR3 sequence: CSAMNVGFNYGYTF. Here the CDR3 DNA reads TGCAGTGCTATGAACGTAGGCTTTAACTATGGCTACACCTTC.